This paragraph covers one T cell receptor (beta chain) sequence. The CDR3 regions of TCR beta were amplified from RNA transcripts. Researchers ran a first-round RT-PCR on the TCR CDR3 using the HTBI primer set. MiXCR, applied by TCRdb to the multiplex PCR reads, yields one record per CDR3 protein. The sample includes 450,000 to 650,000 distinct CDR3 sequences, roughly 18% seen only once; the top ten take 15% to 20%. This entry is derived from a study of T cells in Graves' hyperthyroidism and ophthalmopathy. The germline V gene has CDR1 SEHNR and CDR2 FQNEAQ (reference sequence). This CDR3 is built from 15 residues. J lost 8 bases, V lost 6 bases, and 9 bases had no gene match.

The source of this sequence is a woman between 18 and 29 years old with Graves' ophthalmopathy. The rearrangement uses TRBV7-9 and TRBJ1-6, with TRBD1 matching over 8 bases. The specimen was blood. The CDR3 DNA reads TGTGCCAGCAGGGACGGACAGGGAGGGGATTCACCCCTCCACTTT. It codes for CASRDGQGGDSPLHF.